These 3 T cell receptor beta chains were all obtained from the same sample, sequenced in a study of OX40 agonist ivuxolimab in advanced cancers. The assay was immunoSEQ multiplex PCR, and TCRdb's table has in-frame clones only and misses some. Of fewer than 70,000 clones listed, 75% to 90% were seen once; the top ten hold approximately 3.1%. This sample comprised CD4+ or CD8+ T cells sorted from blood, obtained in a trial of the OX40 agonist ivuxolimab. The source is an adult with an advanced solid tumor such as melanoma, head and neck, liver or kidney cancer.

This clone was seen just once. The chain combines TRBV5-4 with TRBJ2-1; 7 nucleotides align to TRBD2. This CDR3 has 15 amino acids. V trimming: 4 bases; J trimming: 5 bases; junction bases outside the gene matches: 9. In germline, CDR1 is SGHNT, CDR2 YYREEE (reference sequence). As DNA, the CDR3 is TGTGCCAGCAGCGCTCGGGGGGAATGGGACAATGAGCAGTTCTTC. Translating gives CASSARGEWDNEQFF.

This chain joins TRBV6-6 and TRBJ2-3; TRBD1 matches at 8 bases. The CDR3 covers 15 residues. V was pared by 7 bases and J by 0 bases, with 6 bases of the junction left unmatched. Germline V CDR1 and CDR2: MNHNY, SVGAGI (reference sequence). CDR3 sequence reads: CASTTGQASTDTQYF. CDR3 bases: TGTGCCAGCACAACGGGACAGGCAAGCACAGATACGCAGTATTTT.

As for this clone: Because the CDR3's place on the DNA is in doubt, the DNA is left out and the CDR3 is given as listed by TCRdb. This chain joins TRBV21-1 and TRBJ1-1; no check of the table's D call, TRBD1, against the DNA was made. TRBV21-1 is tagged as a pseudogene. The CDR3 is 19 residues long, ends included. This CDR3 is CASSKGPGTEAYGCTEAFF.